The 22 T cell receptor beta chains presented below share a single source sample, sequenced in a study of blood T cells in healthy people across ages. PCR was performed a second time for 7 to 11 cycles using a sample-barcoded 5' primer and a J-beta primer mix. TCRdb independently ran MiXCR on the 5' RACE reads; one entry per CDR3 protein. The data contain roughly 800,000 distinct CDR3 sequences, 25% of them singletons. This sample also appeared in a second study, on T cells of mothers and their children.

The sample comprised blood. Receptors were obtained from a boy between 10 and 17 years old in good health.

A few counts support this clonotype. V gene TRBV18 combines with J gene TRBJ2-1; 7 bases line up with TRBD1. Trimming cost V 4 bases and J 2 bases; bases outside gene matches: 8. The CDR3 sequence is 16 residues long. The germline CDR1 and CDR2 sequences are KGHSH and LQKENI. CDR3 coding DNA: TGTGCCAGCTCACTCGACAGGGCCCTCCCCTACAATGAGCAGTTCTTC. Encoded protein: CASSLDRALPYNEQFF.

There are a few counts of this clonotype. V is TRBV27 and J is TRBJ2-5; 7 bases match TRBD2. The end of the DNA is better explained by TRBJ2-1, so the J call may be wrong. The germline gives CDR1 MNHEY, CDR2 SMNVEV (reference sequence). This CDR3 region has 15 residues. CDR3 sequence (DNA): TGTGCCAGCAGTCAGCTGACTAGCCGGGGCAATGAGCAGTTCTTC. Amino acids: CASSQLTSRGNEQFF.

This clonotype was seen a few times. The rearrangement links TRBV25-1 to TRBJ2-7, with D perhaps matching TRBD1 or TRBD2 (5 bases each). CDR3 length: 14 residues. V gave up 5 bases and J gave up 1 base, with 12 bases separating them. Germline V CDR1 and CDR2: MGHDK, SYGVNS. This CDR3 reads CASSLWDGSYEQYF. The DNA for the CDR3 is TGTGCCAGCAGTCTATGGGACGGATCCTACGAGCAGTACTTC.

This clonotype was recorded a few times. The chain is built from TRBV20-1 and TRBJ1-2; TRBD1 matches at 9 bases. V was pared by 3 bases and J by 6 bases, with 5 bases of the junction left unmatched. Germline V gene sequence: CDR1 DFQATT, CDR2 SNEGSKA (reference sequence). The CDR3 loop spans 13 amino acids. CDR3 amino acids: CSARGQGRHGYTF. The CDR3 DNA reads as TGCAGTGCTAGGGGACAGGGACGGCATGGCTACACCTTC.

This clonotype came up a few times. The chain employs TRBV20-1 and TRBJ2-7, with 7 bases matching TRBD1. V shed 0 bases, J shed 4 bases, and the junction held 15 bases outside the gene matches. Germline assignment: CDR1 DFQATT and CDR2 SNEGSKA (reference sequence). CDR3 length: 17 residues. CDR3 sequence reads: CSARDSMSVGTAYEQYF. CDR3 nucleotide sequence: TGCAGTGCTAGAGATAGCATGTCTGTCGGGACAGCTTACGAGCAGTACTTC.

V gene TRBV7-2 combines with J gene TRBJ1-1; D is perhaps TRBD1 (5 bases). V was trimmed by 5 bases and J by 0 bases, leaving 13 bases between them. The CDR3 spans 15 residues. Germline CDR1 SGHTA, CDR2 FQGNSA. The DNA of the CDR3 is TGTGCCAGCAGCCTCAGCAGGGTCATGAACACTGAAGCTTTCTTT. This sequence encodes CASSLSRVMNTEAFF.

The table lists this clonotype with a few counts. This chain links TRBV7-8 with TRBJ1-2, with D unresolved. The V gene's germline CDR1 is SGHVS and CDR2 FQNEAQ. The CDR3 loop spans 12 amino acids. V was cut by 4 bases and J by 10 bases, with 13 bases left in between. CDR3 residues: CASSSLGRNYTF. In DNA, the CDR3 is TGTGCCAGCAGCTCGCTCGGACGGAACTACACCTTC.

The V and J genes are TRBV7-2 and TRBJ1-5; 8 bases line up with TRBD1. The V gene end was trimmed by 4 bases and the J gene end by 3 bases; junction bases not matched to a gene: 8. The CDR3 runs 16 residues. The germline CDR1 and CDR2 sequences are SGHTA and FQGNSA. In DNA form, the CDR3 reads TGTGCCAGCAGCTCCAGGACAGGGATCGACAATCAGCCCCAGCATTTT. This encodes CASSSRTGIDNQPQHF.

CDR3 sequence reads: CASSTGQSKGETQYF. CDR3 coding DNA: TGCGCCAGCAGCACGGGACAGTCCAAAGGGGAGACCCAGTACTTC. The V call is TRBV5-1, the J call TRBJ2-5, with 7 bases lining up with TRBD1. V was clipped by 4 bases and J by 5 bases; unmatched bases: 11. This CDR3 has 15 amino acids. CDR1 and CDR2 (germline): SGHRS, YFSETQ.

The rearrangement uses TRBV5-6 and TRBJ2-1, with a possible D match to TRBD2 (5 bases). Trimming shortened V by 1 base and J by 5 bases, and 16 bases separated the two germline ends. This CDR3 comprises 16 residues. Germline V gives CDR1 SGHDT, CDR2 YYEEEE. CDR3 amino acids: CASSLLRARRNNEQFF. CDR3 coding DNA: TGTGCCAGCAGCTTGTTGAGGGCTCGGCGGAACAATGAGCAGTTCTTC.

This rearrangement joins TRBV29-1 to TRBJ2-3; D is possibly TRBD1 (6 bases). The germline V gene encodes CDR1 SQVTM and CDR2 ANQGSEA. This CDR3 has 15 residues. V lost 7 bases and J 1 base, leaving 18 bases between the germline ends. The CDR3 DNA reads TGCAGCGGTGGGACACAAGAGCACGGCACAGATACGCAGTATTTT. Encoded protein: CSGGTQEHGTDTQYF.

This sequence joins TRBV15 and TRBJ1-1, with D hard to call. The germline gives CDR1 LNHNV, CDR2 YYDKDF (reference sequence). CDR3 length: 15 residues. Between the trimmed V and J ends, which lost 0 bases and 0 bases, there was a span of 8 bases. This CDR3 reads CATSRDPNLNTEAFF. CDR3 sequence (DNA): TGTGCCACCAGCAGAGATCCAAATCTGAACACTGAAGCTTTCTTT.

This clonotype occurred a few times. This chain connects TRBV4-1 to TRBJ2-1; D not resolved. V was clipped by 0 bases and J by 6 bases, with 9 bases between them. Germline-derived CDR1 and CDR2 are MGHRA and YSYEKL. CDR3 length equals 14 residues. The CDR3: CASSQENYGNEQFF. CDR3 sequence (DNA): TGCGCCAGCAGCCAAGAAAACTACGGCAATGAGCAGTTCTTC.

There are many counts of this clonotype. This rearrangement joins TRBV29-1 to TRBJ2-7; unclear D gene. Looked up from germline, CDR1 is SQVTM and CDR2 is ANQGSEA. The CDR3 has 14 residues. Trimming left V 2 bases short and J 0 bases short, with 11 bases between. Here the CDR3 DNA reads TGCAGCGTTGAACTCCCGGGTATCTCCTACGAGCAGTACTTC. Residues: CSVELPGISYEQYF.

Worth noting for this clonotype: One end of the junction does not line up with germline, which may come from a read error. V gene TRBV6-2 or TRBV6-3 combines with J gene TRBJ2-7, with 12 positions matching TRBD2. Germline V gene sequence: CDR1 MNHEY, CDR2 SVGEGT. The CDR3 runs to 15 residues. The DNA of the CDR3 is TGTGCCGGCAGTTACTCGACTAGCGGGGGTTACGAGCAGTACTTC. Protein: CAGSYSTSGGYEQYF.

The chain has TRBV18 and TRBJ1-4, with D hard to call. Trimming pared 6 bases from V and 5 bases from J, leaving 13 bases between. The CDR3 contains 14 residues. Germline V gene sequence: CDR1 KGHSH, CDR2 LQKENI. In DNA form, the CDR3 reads TGTGCCAGCTCGCCGGGCCACCTCAATGAAAAACTGTTTTTT. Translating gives CASSPGHLNEKLFF. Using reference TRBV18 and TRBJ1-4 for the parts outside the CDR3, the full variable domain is NAGVMQNPRHLVRRRGQEARLRCSPMKGHSHVYWYRQLPEEGLKFMVYLQKENIIDESGMPKERFSAEFPKEGPSILRIQQVVRGDSAAYFCASSPGHLNEKLFFGSGTQLSVL.

The CDR3 DNA reads as TGTGCCACCAGCAGAGACTCAGGAGGGGACAAAAACATTCAGTACTTC. It specifies CATSRDSGGDKNIQYF. The chain recombines TRBV15 with TRBJ2-4, with D perhaps matching TRBD2 (6 bases). Germline V CDR1 and CDR2: LNHNV, YYDKDF (reference sequence). Trimming removed 0 bases from V and 3 bases from J, with 12 bases in between. The CDR3 is made up of 16 amino acids.

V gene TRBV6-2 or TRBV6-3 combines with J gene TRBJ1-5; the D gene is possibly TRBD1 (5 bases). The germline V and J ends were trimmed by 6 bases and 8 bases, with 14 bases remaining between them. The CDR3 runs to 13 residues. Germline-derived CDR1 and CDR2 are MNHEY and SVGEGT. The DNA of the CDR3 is TGTGCCAGCAGGCTCGACAGCGTGGAGCCCCAGCATTTT. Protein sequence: CASRLDSVEPQHF.

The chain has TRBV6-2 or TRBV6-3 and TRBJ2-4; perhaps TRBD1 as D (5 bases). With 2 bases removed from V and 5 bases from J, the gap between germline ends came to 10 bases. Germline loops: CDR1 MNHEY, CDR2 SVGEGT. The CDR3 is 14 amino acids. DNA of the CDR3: TGTGCCAGCAGTTACGCAGGGTATGAAAACATTCAGTACTTC. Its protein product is CASSYAGYENIQYF.

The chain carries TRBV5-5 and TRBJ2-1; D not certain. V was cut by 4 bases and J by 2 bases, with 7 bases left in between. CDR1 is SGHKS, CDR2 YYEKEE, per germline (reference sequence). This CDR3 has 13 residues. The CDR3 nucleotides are TGTGCCAGCAGCGTTCTCCCCTACAATGAGCAGTTCTTC. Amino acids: CASSVLPYNEQFF.

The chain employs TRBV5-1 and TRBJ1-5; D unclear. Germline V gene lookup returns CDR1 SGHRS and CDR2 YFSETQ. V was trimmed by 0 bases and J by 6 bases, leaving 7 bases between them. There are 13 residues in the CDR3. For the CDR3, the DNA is TGCGCCAGCAGCTTGGCCATAGGTCAGCCCCAGCATTTT. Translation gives CASSLAIGQPQHF. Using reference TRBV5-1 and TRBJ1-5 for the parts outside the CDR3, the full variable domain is KAGVTQTPRYLIKTRGQQVTLSCSPISGHRSVSWYQQTPGQGLQFLFEYFSETQRNKGNFPGRFSGRQFSNSRSEMNVSTLELGDSALYLCASSLAIGQPQHFGDGTRLSIL.

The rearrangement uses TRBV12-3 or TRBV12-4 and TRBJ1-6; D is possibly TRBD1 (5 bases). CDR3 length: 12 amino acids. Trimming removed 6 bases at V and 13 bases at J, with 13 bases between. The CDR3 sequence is CASRPDRGPLHF. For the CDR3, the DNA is TGTGCCAGCAGACCAGACCGGGGGCCCCTCCACTTT.